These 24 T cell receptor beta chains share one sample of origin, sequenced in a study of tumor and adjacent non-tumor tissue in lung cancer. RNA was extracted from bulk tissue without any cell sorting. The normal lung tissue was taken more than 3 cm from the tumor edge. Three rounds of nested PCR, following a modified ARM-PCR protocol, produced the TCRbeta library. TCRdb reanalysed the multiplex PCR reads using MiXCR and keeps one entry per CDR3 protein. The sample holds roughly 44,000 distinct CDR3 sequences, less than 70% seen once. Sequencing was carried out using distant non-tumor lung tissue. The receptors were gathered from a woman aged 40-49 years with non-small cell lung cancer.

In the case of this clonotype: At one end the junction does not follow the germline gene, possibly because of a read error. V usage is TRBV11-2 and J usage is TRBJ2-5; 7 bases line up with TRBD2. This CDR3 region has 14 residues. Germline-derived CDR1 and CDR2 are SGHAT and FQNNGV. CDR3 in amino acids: CASTISAGRESQYF. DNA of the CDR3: TGTGCTAGCACCATTAGTGCAGGGAGGGAGTCCCAGTACTTC.

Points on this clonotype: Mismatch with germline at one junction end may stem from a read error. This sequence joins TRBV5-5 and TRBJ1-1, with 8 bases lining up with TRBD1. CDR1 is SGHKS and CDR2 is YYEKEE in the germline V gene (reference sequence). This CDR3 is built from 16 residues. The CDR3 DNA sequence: TGTGCCAGCAGCTCGGTATTAGGGGCAGGGGGCACTGAAGCTTCCTTT. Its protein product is CASSSVLGAGGTEASF. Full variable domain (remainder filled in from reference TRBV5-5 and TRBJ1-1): DAGVTQSPTHLIKTRGQQVTLRCSPISGHKSVSWYQQVLGQGPQFIFQYYEKEERGRGNFPDRFSARQFPNYSSELNVNALLLGDSALYLCASSSVLGAGGTEASFGQGTRLTVV.

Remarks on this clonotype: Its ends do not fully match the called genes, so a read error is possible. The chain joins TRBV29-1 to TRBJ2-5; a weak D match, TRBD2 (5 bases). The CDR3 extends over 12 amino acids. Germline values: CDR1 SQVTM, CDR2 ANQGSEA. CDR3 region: CSVLDGPETQYF. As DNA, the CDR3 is TGTAGCGTTCTGGATGGCCCGGAGACTCAGTACTTC.

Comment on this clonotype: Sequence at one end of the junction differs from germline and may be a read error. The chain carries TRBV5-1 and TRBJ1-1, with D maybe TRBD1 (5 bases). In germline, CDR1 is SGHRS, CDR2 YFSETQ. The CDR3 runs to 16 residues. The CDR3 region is CTSSPGRGVGNTEAFF. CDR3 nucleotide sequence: TGCACCAGCAGCCCAGGGCGGGGAGTGGGAAACACTGAAGCTTTCTTT.

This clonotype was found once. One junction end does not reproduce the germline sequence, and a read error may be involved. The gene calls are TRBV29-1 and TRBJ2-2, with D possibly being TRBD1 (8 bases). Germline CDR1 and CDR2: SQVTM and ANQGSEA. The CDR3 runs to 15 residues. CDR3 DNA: TGCAGCGTCAAGATACAGGGGGGGTCCACCGGGGAGCTGTTCTTT. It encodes CSVKIQGGSTGELFF.

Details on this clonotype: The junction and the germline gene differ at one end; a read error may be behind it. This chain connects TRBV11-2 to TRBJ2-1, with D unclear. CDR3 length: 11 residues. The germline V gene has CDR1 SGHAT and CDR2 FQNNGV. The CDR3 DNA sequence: TGTGCCAGCAGCTTCAGCAGTGAGCACTTCTTC. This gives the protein CASSFSSEHFF.

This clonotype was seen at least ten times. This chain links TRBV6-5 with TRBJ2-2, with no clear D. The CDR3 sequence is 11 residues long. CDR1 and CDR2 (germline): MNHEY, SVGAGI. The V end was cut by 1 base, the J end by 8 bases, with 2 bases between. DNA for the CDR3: TGTGCCAGCAGTTACTTTGGGGAGCTGTTTTTT. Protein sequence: CASSYFGELFF.

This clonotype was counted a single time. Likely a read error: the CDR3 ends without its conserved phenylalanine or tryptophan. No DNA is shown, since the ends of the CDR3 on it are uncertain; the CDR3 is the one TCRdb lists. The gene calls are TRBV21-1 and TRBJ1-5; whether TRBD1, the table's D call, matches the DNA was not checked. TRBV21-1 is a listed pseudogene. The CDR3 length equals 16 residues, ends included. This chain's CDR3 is CASSKERQSSNQPQHS.

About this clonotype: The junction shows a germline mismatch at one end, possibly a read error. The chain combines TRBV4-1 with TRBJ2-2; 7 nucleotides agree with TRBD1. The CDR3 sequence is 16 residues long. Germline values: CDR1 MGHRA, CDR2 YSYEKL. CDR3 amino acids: CASSHAGTAYTGVLFF. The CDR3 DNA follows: TGCGCCAGCAGCCACGCCGGGACAGCATACACCGGGGTGCTGTTTTTT.

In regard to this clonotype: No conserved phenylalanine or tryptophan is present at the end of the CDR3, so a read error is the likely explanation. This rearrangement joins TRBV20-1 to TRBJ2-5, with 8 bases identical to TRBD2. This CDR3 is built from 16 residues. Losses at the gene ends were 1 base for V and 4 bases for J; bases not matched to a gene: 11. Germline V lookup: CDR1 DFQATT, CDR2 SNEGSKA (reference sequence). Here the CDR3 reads CSARVRLARARETQYL. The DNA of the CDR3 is TGCAGTGCTAGAGTAAGACTAGCGAGAGCGCGAGAGACCCAGTACCTC.

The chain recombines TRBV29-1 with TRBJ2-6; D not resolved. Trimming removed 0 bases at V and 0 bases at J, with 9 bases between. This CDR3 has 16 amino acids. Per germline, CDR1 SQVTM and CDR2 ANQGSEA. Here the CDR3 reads CSVEDYGPSGANVLTF. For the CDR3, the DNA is TGCAGCGTTGAAGACTACGGACCCTCTGGGGCCAACGTCCTGACTTTC.

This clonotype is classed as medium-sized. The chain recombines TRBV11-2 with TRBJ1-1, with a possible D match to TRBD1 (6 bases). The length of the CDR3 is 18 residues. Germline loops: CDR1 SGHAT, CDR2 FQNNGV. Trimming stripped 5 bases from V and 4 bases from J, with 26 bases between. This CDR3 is CASSRTQKVQGGPTEAFF. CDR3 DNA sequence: TGTGCCAGCAGCCGTACCCAAAAGGTACAGGGAGGACCCACTGAAGCTTTCTTT.

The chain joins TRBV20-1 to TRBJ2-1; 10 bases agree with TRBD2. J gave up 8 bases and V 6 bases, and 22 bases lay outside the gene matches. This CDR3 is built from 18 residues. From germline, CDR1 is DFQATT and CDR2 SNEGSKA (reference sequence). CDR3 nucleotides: TGCAGTGCCAGACCCCCGATCACCACTAGCGGGAATATATATGAGCAGTTCTTC. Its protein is CSARPPITTSGNIYEQFF.

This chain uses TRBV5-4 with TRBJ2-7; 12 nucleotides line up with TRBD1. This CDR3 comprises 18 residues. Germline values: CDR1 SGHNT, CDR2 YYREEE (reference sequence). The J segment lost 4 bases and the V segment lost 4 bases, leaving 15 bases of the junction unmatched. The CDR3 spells CASSRLGQGALAGYEQYF. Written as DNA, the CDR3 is TGTGCCAGCAGCCGGTTGGGACAGGGGGCTTTGGCTGGTTACGAGCAGTACTTC. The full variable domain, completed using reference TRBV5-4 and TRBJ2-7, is ETGVTQSPTHLIKTRGQQVTLRCSSQSGHNTVSWYQQALGQGPQFIFQYYREEENGRGNFPPRFSGLQFPNYSSELNVNALELDDSALYLCASSRLGQGALAGYEQYFGPGTRLTVT.

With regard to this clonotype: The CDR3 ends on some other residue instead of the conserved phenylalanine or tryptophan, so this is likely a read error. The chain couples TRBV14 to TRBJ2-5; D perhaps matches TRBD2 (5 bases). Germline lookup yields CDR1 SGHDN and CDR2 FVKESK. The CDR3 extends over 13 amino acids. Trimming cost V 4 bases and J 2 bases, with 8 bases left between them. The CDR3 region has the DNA TGTGCCAGCAGCCGGAGGATACAAGAGACCCAGTACTCC. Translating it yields CASSRRIQETQYS.

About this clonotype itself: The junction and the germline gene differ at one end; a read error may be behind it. CDR3 sequence: CVSSSLDMREKLFF. As DNA, the CDR3 is TGTGTCAGCAGTTCGCTGGACATGAGGGAAAAACTGTTTTTT. The chain joins TRBV12-3 or TRBV12-4 to TRBJ1-4; weak D call: TRBD1 (5 bases). The CDR3 is 14 amino acids.

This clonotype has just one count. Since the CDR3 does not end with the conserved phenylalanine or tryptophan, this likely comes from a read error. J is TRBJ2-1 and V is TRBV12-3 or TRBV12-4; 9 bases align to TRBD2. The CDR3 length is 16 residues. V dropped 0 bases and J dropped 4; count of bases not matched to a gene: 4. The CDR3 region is CASSLARTSAYNEQFS. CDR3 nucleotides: TGTGCCAGCAGTTTAGCTAGGACTAGCGCATACAATGAGCAGTTCTCC.

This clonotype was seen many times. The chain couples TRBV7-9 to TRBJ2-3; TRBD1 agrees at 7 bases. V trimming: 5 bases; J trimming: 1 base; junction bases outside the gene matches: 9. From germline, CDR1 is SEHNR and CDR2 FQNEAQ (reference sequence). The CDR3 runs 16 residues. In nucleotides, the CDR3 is TGTGCCAGCAGCGGACGACAGGGAGAGGGCACAGATACGCAGTATTTT. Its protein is CASSGRQGEGTDTQYF.

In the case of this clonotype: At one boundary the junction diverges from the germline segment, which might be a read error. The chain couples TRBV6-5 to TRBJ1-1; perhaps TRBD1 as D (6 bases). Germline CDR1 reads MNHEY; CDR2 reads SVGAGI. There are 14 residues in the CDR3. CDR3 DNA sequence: TGTGCTAGCAACAGCCTGGGACGGGACACTGAGGCTTTCTTT. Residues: CASNSLGRDTEAFF.

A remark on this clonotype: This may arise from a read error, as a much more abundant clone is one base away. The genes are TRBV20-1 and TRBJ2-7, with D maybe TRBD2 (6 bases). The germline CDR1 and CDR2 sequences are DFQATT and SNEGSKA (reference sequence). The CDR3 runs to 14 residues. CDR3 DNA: TGCTGTGCTAGACGCCGGGACTCAAGTTACGAGCAGTACTTC. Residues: CCARRRDSSYEQYF.

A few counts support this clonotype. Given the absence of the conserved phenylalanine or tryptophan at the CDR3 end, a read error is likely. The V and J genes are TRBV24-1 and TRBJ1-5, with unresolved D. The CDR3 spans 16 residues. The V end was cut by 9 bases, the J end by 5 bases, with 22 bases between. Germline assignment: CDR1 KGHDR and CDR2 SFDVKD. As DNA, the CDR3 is TGTGCCACCCGGGCAAGGCCGGGGTCGCTATATCAGCCCCAGCATCTT. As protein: CATRARPGSLYQPQHL.

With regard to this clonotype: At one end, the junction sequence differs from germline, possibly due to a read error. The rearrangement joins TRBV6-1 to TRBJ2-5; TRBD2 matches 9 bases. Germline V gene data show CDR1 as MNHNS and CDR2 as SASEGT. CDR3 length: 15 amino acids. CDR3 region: CASSEIAGDGEIQYF. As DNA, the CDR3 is TGTGCCAGCAGTGAAATAGCGGGAGATGGAGAGATCCAGTACTTC.

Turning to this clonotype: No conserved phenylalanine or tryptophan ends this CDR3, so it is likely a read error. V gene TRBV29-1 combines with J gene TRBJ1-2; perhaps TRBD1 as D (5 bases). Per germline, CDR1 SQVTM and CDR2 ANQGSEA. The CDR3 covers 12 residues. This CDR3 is CSVGEGVYDYTV. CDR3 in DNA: TGCAGCGTTGGGGAAGGGGTCTATGACTACACCGTC.

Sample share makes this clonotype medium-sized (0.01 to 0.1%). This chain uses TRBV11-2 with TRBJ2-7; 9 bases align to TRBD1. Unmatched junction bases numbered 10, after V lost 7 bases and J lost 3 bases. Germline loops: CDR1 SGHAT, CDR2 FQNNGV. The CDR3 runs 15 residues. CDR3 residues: CASIPEGQGHYEQYF. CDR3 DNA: TGTGCCAGCATCCCCGAGGGACAGGGACACTACGAGCAGTACTTC.